Listed below are T cell receptor beta chains from one sample, sequenced in a study of T cells in localized non-small cell lung cancer. Only in-frame clones appear in the TCRdb table, and some are missing; sequencing was by immunoSEQ multiplex PCR. The table has around 26,000 clones, around 91% seen once; the top ten hold 1.1%. Specimen: peripheral blood, collected before any cancer treatment. These receptors originate from a woman aged 40-70 years with stage I lung adenocarcinoma. The conserved cysteine and the conserved F or W are not part of the CDR3 here. The order of the fields is V gene, CDR3 protein.

v_call: TRBV19; cdr3_aa: ASSKGSGRAYNEQF
v_call: TRBV29-1; cdr3_aa: SVDFLANEQF
v_call: TRBV7-2; cdr3_aa: ASSLELTGGTYEQY
v_call: TRBV7-9; cdr3_aa: ASSFPYGGLAGNTIY
v_call: TRBV7-3; cdr3_aa: ASSLTSGANTGELF
v_call: TRBV7-2; cdr3_aa: ASSSWAGAETQY
v_call: TRBV7-9; cdr3_aa: ASSLREQNQETQY
v_call: TRBV2; cdr3_aa: ASSETGLATQY
v_call: TRBV6-4; cdr3_aa: ASRPGQSTDTQY
v_call: TRBV29-1; cdr3_aa: SVPVDTGELF
v_call: TRBV7-2; cdr3_aa: ASRRTGDTEAF
v_call: TRBV29-1; cdr3_aa: SVEKGHEQY
v_call: TRBV10-3; cdr3_aa: AISKPLGETQY
v_call: TRBV12-5; cdr3_aa: ASGLRRRSTDTQY
v_call: TRBV11-2; cdr3_aa: ASSSVPDRAAF
v_call: TRBV19; cdr3_aa: ASSQSGNNQPQH
v_call: TRBV30; cdr3_aa: AWSVGGTGIYEQY
v_call: TRBV6-1; cdr3_aa: ASSSRDGRDEQY
v_call: TRBV6-5; cdr3_aa: ASSSGQGHSQPQH
v_call: TRBV30; cdr3_aa: AWNTGASGEKLF
v_call: TRBV5-1; cdr3_aa: ASSPTGDNYGYT
v_call: TRBV5-4; cdr3_aa: ASSRPGMGEKLF
v_call: TRBV12-5; cdr3_aa: ASGWDIDTEAF
v_call: TRBV7-2; cdr3_aa: ASSLGRGAQH
v_call: TRBV19; cdr3_aa: ASSPGQGISEAF
v_call: TRBV10-3; cdr3_aa: AISDGQGDTDTQY
v_call: TRBV5-1; cdr3_aa: ASSLEREREQY
v_call: TRBV5-1; cdr3_aa: ASSLGSDAPSTPEAF
v_call: TRBV6-6; cdr3_aa: ASGTGRNQPQH
v_call: TRBV29-1; cdr3_aa: SVGAGELTGELF
v_call: TRBV7-9; cdr3_aa: ASSLAAAHQNTGELF
v_call: TRBV6-5; cdr3_aa: ASSYSRGSAPAGYT
v_call: TRBV7-2; cdr3_aa: ASAGQGNQPQH
v_call: TRBV7-2; cdr3_aa: ASSLSGAPNTEAF
v_call: TRBV7-8; cdr3_aa: ASSSGTGDEQF
v_call: TRBV5-1; cdr3_aa: ASSSRAGFSYEQY
v_call: TRBV18; cdr3_aa: ASSPGGWQGRKNEQF
v_call: TRBV6-1; cdr3_aa: ASRETGEEKLF
v_call: TRBV6-1; cdr3_aa: ASSAQIQATAF
v_call: TRBV20-1; cdr3_aa: SARGEEAF
v_call: TRBV6-4; cdr3_aa: ASSATVSNEQF
v_call: TRBV7-2; cdr3_aa: ASSLVTATGELF
v_call: TRBV30; cdr3_aa: AWSMTGRWNQPQH
v_call: TRBV28; cdr3_aa: ASSFQGSSYNEQF
v_call: TRBV5-1; cdr3_aa: ASSLIQGQMNTEAF
v_call: TRBV7-7; cdr3_aa: ASSPNTQETQY
v_call: TRBV6-1; cdr3_aa: ASSVYRGPYGQY
v_call: TRBV7-9; cdr3_aa: ASSLLGTEAF
v_call: TRBV7-2; cdr3_aa: ASSFFTDTEAF
v_call: TRBV9; cdr3_aa: ASSVASGAEAF